This T cell receptor beta chain was sequenced during a study of blood T cell repertoires in COVID-19 (dated by TCRdb to the early 2020s). As for the study more broadly: Collaborator samples came from the United States, Italy and Spain and covered acute and convalescent phases of COVID-19. The prospective study material was composed of cDNA or gDNA derived from T cells, B-cell-depleted T cells, or PBMCs. Deeply sampled blood TCRbeta repertoires from subjects exposed to, actively infected with, or recovered from COVID-19 were included in the dataset. A freely available public database, intended as a resource for researchers studying the immune response to SARS-CoV-2, is where the repertoires were released. The samples were drawn from two sources: the first 160 participants of the ongoing ImmuneRACE study, and 950 to 1,500 subjects contributed by 6 global collaborators. Nearly every sample came with metadata listing a de-identified subject ID, COVID-19 status, age in years and sex. Where available, HLA class I and class II types were taken from metadata supplied by the sample provider and were not determined by assay-based typing. Study-wide findings and limitations: The quantity of clinical and demographic metadata differed by source and by participant and was supplied without curation.

Another Seattle source contributed samples from volunteer blood donors who had recovered from COVID-19. Collaborating institutions collected whole blood in K2EDTA tubes following their own protocols. For TCRbeta analysis, collaborator samples were shipped as frozen whole blood, as isolated PBMCs, or as DNA extracted from either sample type. Concerning this clone: This clone's antigen is unknown. No base quality information exists; no much larger clone differs at one position.

TCRbeta CDR3 regions were amplified from genomic DNA using the immunoSEQ Assay, a bias-controlled multiplex PCR. The paper's data handling went like this. The number of nucleated cells in each sample was estimated from the amplification of reference gene primers within the assay. Sequence reads were collapsed and filtered to measure the absolute abundance of every unique TCRbeta CDR3 rearrangement. For each sample, productive Simpson clonality was calculated as the square root of Simpson's diversity index across productive rearrangements. Sourced from immuneACCESS, this table was stored by TCRdb with only in-frame sequences that have V and J called. A share of the clones is absent; for the studies checked, an unresolved V gene accounts for under half, and the remainder has no known explanation. That table supplies the V and J calls and clone size; D and trimming were determined from the DNA. This sample gives approximately 190,000 clones in total; around nine tenths of them show up just once. The ten largest account for roughly 5.6% of the sample.

The CDR3 contains 14 residues, cysteine and phenylalanine counted. CDR3 DNA only is kept here, 42 bases in frame from base 1. CDR1 and CDR2 are read off the germline V gene as MDHEN and SYDVKM. V is clipped by 2 bases and J by 3 bases, and the sequence between their germline boundaries is 10 bases long. The specimen was peripheral blood. The TCR originated in a woman between 40 and 50 years old who had recovered from COVID-19. Recombination joined TRBV28 with TRBJ1-1; the D gene lacks a confident call. The bases are TGTGCCAGCAGTTTAACTCGAGAGGACACTGAAGCTTTCTTT. Its translation reads: CASSLTREDTEAFF.